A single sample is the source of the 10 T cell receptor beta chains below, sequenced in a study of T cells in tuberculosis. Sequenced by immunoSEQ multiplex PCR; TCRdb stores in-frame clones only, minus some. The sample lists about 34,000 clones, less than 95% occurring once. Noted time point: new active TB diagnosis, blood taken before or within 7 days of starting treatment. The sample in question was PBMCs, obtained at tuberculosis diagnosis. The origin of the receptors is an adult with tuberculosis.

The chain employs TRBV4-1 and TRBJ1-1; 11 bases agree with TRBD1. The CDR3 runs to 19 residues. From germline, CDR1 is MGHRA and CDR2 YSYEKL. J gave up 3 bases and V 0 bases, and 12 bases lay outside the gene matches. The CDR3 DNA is TGCGCCAGCAGCCAAGAGGCTCGGACAGGGGGCCGGCTGGACACTGAAGCTTTCTTT. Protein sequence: CASSQEARTGGRLDTEAFF.

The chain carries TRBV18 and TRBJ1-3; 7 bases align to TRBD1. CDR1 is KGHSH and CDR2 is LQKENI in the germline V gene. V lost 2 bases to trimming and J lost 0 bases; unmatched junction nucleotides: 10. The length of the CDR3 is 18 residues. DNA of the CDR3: TGTGCCAGCTCACCAATACTCACAGGGGACAGCTCTGGAAACACCATATATTTT. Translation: CASSPILTGDSSGNTIYF. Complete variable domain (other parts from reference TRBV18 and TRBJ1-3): NAGVMQNPRHLVRRRGQEARLRCSPMKGHSHVYWYRQLPEEGLKFMVYLQKENIIDESGMPKERFSAEFPKEGPSILRIQQVVRGDSAAYFCASSPILTGDSSGNTIYFGEGSWLTVV.

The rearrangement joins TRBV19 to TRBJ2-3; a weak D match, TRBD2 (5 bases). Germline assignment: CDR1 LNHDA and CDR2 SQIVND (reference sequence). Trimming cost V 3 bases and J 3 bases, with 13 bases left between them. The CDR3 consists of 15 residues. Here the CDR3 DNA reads TGTGCCAGTAGTATTGTGATCGGACTGACAGATACGCAGTATTTT. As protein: CASSIVIGLTDTQYF.

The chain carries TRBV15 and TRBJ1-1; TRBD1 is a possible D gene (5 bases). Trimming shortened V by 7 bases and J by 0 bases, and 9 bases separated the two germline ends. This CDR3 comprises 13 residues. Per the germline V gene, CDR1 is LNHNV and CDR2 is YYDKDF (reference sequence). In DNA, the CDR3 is TGTGCCACCATGGCGGACATGAACACTGAAGCTTTCTTT. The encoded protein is CATMADMNTEAFF.

The CDR3, as DNA: TGTGCCAGCAGACAGGGGAACACTGAAGCTTTCTTT. It translates to CASRQGNTEAFF. V gene TRBV6-1 combines with J gene TRBJ1-1; perhaps TRBD1 as D (6 bases). This CDR3 region has 12 residues. Between the trimmed V and J ends, which lost 6 bases and 1 base, there was a span of 6 bases. Germline CDR1 and CDR2: MNHNS and SASEGT.

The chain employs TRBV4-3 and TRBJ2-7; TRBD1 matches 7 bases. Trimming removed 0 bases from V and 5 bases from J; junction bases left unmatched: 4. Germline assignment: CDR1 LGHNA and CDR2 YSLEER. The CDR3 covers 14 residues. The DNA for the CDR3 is TGCGCCAGCAGCCAAGAGACAGGGCGGGACGAGCAGTACTTC. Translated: CASSQETGRDEQYF.

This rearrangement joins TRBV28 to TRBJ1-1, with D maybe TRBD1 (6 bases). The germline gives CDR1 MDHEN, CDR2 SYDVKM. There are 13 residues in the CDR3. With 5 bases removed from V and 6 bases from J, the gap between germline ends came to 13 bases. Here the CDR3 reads CASSPHRDAEAFF. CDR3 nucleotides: TGTGCCAGCAGTCCACACAGGGACGCTGAAGCTTTCTTT.

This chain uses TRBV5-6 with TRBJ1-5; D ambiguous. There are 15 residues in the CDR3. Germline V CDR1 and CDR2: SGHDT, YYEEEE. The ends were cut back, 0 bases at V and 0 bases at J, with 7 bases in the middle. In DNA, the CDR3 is TGTGCCAGCAGCTTGGCCGGCGGTAGCAATCAGCCCCAGCATTTT. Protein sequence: CASSLAGGSNQPQHF.

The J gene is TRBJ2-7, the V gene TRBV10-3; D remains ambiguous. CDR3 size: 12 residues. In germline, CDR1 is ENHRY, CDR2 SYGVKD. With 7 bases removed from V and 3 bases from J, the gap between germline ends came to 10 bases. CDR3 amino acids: CAIIQTYYEQYV. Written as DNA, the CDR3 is TGTGCCATCATCCAGACCTACTACGAGCAGTACGTC.

CDR3 protein: CASSEGSVRSPLHF. CDR3 bases: TGTGCCAGCAGTGAAGGTTCAGTTCGATCACCCCTCCACTTT. The chain links TRBV2 to TRBJ1-6; no clear D gene. The CDR3 is made up of 14 amino acids. Germline V gives CDR1 SNHLY, CDR2 FYNNEI. The V gene lost 1 base and the J gene lost 10 bases, with 11 bases spanning the gap.